This TCR beta chain emerged from a study of shared clonotypes between healthy human individuals. The donors were adults (healthy and HIV-negative) with no recent acute infections or vaccinations. Broader study findings: Non-shared clonotypes showed lower generation probabilities than clonotypes common to all four donors. Naive CD4 clonotype sharing across several donors was 5% to 6%.

CDR1 LGHNA and CDR2 YSLEER come from the germline V gene. V shed 0 bases and J 0 bases; nucleotides not matched to a gene: 5. The CDR3 consists of 16 residues. The assay was immunoSEQ multiplex PCR, and TCRdb's table has in-frame clones only and misses some. The sample carries 1,500,000 or so clones, approximately 98.5% recorded once. Concerning this clone: Its matching antigen is unknown. Other DNA sequences in this specimen translate into the identical CDR3.

V and J are TRBV4-3 and TRBJ2-7; TRBD2 aligns across 7 bases. This clonotype originated in a man younger than 40 in good health. Material: naive CD4+ T cells sorted from blood. As to subset: CD45RA+ positively selected. CDR3 sequence (DNA): TGCGCCAGCAGCCAAGAGGGGCGGGGGAGCTCCTACGAGCAGTACTTC. Residues: CASSQEGRGSSYEQYF.